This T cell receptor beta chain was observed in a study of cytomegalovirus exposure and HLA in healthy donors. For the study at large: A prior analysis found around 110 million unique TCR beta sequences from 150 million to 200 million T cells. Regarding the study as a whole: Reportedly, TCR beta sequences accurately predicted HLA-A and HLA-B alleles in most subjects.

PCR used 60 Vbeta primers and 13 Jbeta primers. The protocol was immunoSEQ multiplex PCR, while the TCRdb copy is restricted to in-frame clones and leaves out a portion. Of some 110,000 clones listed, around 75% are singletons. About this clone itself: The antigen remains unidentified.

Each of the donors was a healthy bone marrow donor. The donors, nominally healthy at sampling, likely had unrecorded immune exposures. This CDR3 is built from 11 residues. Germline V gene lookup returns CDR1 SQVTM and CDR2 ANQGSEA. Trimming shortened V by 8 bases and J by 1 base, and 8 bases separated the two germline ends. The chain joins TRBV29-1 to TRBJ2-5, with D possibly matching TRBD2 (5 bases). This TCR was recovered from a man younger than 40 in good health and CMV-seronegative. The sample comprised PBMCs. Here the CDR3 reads CSYRGQETQYF. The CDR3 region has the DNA TGCAGCTACCGGGGCCAAGAGACCCAGTACTTC.